The present T cell receptor beta chain was sequenced within a study of T-cell memory formation after mild COVID-19. Points from the study as a whole: Shrinking CD4+ clones resided mostly in CM and EM, and CD8+ ones in EMRA. Clones that contracted from day 15 to 85 had balanced CD4/CD8; later expanders were CD4+ biased.

Trimming stripped 5 bases from V and 8 bases from J, with 18 bases between. The germline V gene encodes CDR1 KGHDR and CDR2 SFDVKD. The CDR3 sequence is 15 residues long. Researchers used 5'RACE with constant-segment primers to make TCR alpha and TCR beta cDNA libraries that carry sample barcodes and UMIs. Using its own MiXCR run on the 5' RACE reads, TCRdb lists one record per CDR3 protein. The data contain about 200,000 distinct CDR3 sequences, roughly 17% of them singletons. There are a few counts of this clonotype. Its target is unknown. The sequencing input was PBMCs or a T cell subset sorted from them (not recorded which). This clonotype originated in an adult woman who had mild COVID-19 (a few samples of this study predate the infection). Cell type and time point are not known. The chain couples TRBV24-1 to TRBJ2-1; TRBD2 might be the D (6 bases). The CDR3 spells CATSAGASVVDEQFF. CDR3 nucleotide sequence: TGTGCCACCAGTGCCGGGGCTAGCGTTGTGGATGAGCAGTTCTTC.